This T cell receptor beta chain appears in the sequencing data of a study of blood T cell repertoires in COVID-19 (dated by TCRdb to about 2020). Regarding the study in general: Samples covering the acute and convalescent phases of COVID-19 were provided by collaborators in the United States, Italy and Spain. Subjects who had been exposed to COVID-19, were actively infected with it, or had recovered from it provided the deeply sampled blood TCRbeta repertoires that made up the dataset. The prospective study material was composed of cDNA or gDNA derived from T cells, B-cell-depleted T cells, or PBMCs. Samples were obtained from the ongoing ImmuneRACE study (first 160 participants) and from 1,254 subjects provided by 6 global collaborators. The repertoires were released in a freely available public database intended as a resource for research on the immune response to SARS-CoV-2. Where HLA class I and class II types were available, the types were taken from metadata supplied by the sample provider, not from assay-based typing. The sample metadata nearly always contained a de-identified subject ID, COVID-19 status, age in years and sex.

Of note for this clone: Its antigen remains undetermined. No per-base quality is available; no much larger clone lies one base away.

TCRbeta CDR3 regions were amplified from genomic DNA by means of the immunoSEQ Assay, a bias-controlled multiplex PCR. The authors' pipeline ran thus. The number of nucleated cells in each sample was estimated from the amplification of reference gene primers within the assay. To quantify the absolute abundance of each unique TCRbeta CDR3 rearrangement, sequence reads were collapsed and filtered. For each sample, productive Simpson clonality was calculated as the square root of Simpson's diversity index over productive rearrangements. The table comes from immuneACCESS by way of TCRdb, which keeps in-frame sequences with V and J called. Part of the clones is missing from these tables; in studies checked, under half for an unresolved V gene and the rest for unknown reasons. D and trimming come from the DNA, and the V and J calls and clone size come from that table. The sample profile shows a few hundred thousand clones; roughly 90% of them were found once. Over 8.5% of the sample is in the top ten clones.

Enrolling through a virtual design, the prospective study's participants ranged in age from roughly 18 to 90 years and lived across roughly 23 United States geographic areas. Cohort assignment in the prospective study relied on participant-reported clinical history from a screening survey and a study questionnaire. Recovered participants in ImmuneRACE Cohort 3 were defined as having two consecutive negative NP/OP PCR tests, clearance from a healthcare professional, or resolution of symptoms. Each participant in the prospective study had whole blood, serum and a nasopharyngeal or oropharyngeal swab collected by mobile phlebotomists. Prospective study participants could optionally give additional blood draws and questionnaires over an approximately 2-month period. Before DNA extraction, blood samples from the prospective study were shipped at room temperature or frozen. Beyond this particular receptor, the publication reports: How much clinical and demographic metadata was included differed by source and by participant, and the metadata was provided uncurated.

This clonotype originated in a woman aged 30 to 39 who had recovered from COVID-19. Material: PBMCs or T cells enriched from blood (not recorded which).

The CDR3 corresponds to CASSLSSPPQDLYNSPLHF. The nucleotides read TGTGCCAGCAGTTTATCATCCCCCCCACAGGATCTCTATAATTCACCCCTCCACTTT. The rearrangement joined TRBV27 to TRBJ1-6; the best D guess is TRBD1, with 5 bases matching. There are 19 amino acids in the CDR3, from cysteine to phenylalanine inclusive. Only the CDR3 DNA stays, 57 bases, in frame from base 1. V is reduced by 0 bases and J by 3 bases, leaving a spacing of 18 bases between them. Sequences MNHEY (CDR1) and SMNVEV (CDR2) are obtained from the germline V gene (reference sequence).